The 26 T cell receptor beta chains given below trace back to one sample, sequenced in a study of graft-versus-host responses after intestinal transplantation. Libraries were prepared by immunoSEQ multiplex PCR; TCRdb keeps only in-frame clonotypes and omits some of them. The sample holds approximately 20,000 clones, about nine tenths seen once. The source was PBMCs, collected about 240 days after intestinal transplant. These receptors were taken from a human patient who received an intestinal transplant, so some T cells may come from the graft donor.

J is TRBJ2-5 and V is TRBV6-5, with D possibly TRBD2 on 6 matching bases. The CDR3 sequence is 14 residues long. Per the germline V gene, CDR1 is MNHEY and CDR2 is SVGAGI. Trimming removed 1 base from V and 3 bases from J, with 9 bases in between. The CDR3 protein is CASSYFSGEETQYF. In DNA form, the CDR3 reads TGTGCCAGCAGTTACTTTTCGGGGGAAGAGACCCAGTACTTC.

This chain joins TRBV25-1 and TRBJ2-7; D might be TRBD1 (6 bases). V was clipped by 7 bases and J by 2 bases, with 9 bases between them. The length of the CDR3 is 12 residues. The germline V gene has CDR1 MGHDK and CDR2 SYGVNS. In DNA, the CDR3 is TGTGCCAGCATCCGGGACACCTACGAGCAGTACTTC. Its translation: CASIRDTYEQYF.

This clone was observed a single time. V usage is TRBV11-2 and J usage is TRBJ1-4; a possible D gene is TRBD1 (6 bases). V was shortened by 0 bases and J by 5 bases, with 13 bases between the two germline ends. Germline-derived CDR1 and CDR2 are SGHAT and FQNNGV. The CDR3 totals 16 residues. CDR3 nucleotides: TGTGCCAGCAGCTTAGAGCCGGGACAACCAAATGAAAAACTGTTTTTT. It yields the protein CASSLEPGQPNEKLFF.

The chain is built from TRBV23-1 and TRBJ2-5; D is undetermined. TRBV23-1 is sorted into the ORF group, with uncertain function. The CDR3 is 15 residues long. Trimming stripped 4 bases from V and 0 bases from J, with 12 bases between. The CDR3 DNA reads as TGCGCCAGCAGTCCAACCCGACCGAACCAAGAGACCCAGTACTTC. It translates to CASSPTRPNQETQYF.

This chain connects TRBV11-2 to TRBJ1-2; TRBD1 might be the D (5 bases). V lost 1 base to trimming and J lost 0 bases, with 12 bases between them. The CDR3 is made up of 16 amino acids. Germline V gene data show CDR1 as SGHAT and CDR2 as FQNNGV. DNA of the CDR3: TGTGCCAGCAGCTTAGGCAGGGCCGTAGCTAACTATGGCTACACCTTC. This encodes CASSLGRAVANYGYTF.

V usage is TRBV30 and J usage is TRBJ1-1; D is perhaps TRBD1 (5 bases). This CDR3 region has 11 residues. In germline, CDR1 is GTSNPN, CDR2 SVGIG (reference sequence). Trimming took off 5 bases at V and 1 base at J, with 5 bases between the two ends. The CDR3 spells CAWGGNTEAFF. CDR3 DNA: TGTGCCTGGGGGGGGAACACTGAAGCTTTCTTT.

The chain joins TRBV11-2 to TRBJ2-3, with a possible D match to TRBD2 (6 bases). V lost 10 bases to trimming and J lost 2 bases, with 16 bases between them. Germline values: CDR1 SGHAT, CDR2 FQNNGV. CDR3 size: 14 residues. As DNA, the CDR3 is TGTGCCATCCTGGGACTTAGCGACACAGATACGCAGTATTTT. The encoded protein is CAILGLSDTDTQYF.

The gene calls are TRBV19 and TRBJ2-7; TRBD1 matches 8 bases. Germline V gene sequence: CDR1 LNHDA, CDR2 SQIVND (reference sequence). This CDR3 contains 15 residues. V lost 3 bases to trimming and J lost 0 bases; unmatched junction nucleotides: 4. CDR3 residues: CASSMGTGGSYEQYF. Here the CDR3 DNA reads TGTGCCAGTAGTATGGGGACAGGCGGCTCCTACGAGCAGTACTTC.

This clone is a singleton in its sample. The chain uses TRBV4-1 and TRBJ2-3; 7 bases map to TRBD2. Germline V gene data show CDR1 as MGHRA and CDR2 as YSYEKL. The CDR3 spans 15 residues. Trimming cost V 6 bases and J 0 bases; bases outside gene matches: 6. The CDR3 spells CASSYERGSTDTQYF. The CDR3 DNA sequence: TGCGCCAGCAGTTATGAGCGGGGTAGCACAGATACGCAGTATTTT.

This clone has a single count. The gene calls are TRBV6-5 and TRBJ2-3, with D possibly called TRBD1 or TRBD2 (5 bases each). The CDR3 sequence is 14 residues long. The ends were cut back, 2 bases at V and 2 bases at J, with 8 bases in the middle. Germline lookup yields CDR1 MNHEY and CDR2 SVGAGI. The CDR3, as DNA: TGTGCCAGCAGTTACATGGGGACCACAGATACGCAGTATTTT. This translates into CASSYMGTTDTQYF.

The CDR3 region has the DNA TGTGCCAGCAGTTGGATAAGCACGAACACTGAAGCTTTCTTT. It codes for CASSWISTNTEAFF. V is TRBV6-1 and J is TRBJ1-1; D remains unclear. The CDR3 sequence is 14 residues long. Deletions cut 5 bases from V and 1 base from J, with 11 bases between. Germline V CDR1 and CDR2: MNHNS, SASEGT.

V is TRBV14 and J is TRBJ1-1; D perhaps matches TRBD1 (6 bases). V gave up 4 bases and J gave up 6 bases, with 21 bases separating them. Germline V gene lookup returns CDR1 SGHDN and CDR2 FVKESK. The CDR3 covers 16 residues. CDR3 loop: CASSPLGGGRGAEAFF. CDR3 nucleotide sequence: TGTGCCAGCAGCCCCTTGGGCGGGGGGCGCGGGGCTGAAGCTTTCTTT.

This clone was found a few times. The rearrangement joins TRBV2 to TRBJ1-5, with 7 positions matching TRBD1. CDR1 is SNHLY, CDR2 FYNNEI, per germline. The CDR3 extends over 15 amino acids. J lost 5 bases, V lost 6 bases, and 10 bases had no gene match. CDR3 DNA sequence: TGTGCCAGCAGAGTCGGCACAGGGGTCCATCAGCCCCAGCATTTT. Its translation: CASRVGTGVHQPQHF.

The chain has TRBV5-6 and TRBJ1-2; 7 nucleotides match TRBD1. V was clipped by 6 bases and J by 7 bases; unmatched bases: 6. The CDR3 is made up of 12 amino acids. CDR1 and CDR2 (germline): SGHDT, YYEEEE. The CDR3 sequence is CASIIRGSGYTF. CDR3 DNA: TGTGCCAGCATCATCAGGGGGTCTGGCTACACCTTC. The variable domain in full, with the rest retrieved from reference TRBV5-6 and TRBJ1-2, is DAGVTQSPTHLIKTRGQQVTLRCSPKSGHDTVSWYQQALGQGPQFIFQYYEEEERQRGNFPDRFSGHQFPNYSSELNVNALLLGDSALYLCASIIRGSGYTFGSGTRLTVV.

The chain carries TRBV5-6 and TRBJ2-7; D unresolved. The CDR3 is 14 amino acids. CDR1 and CDR2 (germline): SGHDT, YYEEEE. Trimming shortened V by 0 bases and J by 2 bases, and 9 bases separated the two germline ends. CDR3 amino acids: CASSLGARPYEQYF. The CDR3 DNA reads as TGTGCCAGCAGCTTGGGCGCTCGCCCCTACGAGCAGTACTTC.

J is TRBJ1-6 and V is TRBV28; TRBD1 matches 9 bases. The V gene's germline CDR1 is MDHEN and CDR2 SYDVKM. V trimming: 8 bases; J trimming: 3 bases; junction bases outside the gene matches: 5. CDR3 size: 15 residues. The CDR3 spells CASGTGTFYNSPLHF. For the CDR3, the DNA is TGTGCCAGCGGGACAGGGACCTTCTATAATTCACCCCTCCACTTT.

The chain couples TRBV4-2 to TRBJ1-6, with D uncertain. V lost 0 bases to trimming and J lost 7 bases, with 13 bases between them. The CDR3 length is 16 residues. Germline CDR1 and CDR2: LGHNA and YNFKEQ. In DNA, the CDR3 is TGTGCCAGCAGCCAAGATCAAAGGTCCTTAAATTCACCCCTCCACTTT. It translates to CASSQDQRSLNSPLHF.

The chain carries TRBV4-2 and TRBJ2-3; 8 bases are a match to TRBD2. The V and J ends lost 0 bases and 5 bases, in that order; junction bases with no gene match: 7. This CDR3 is 16 amino acids long. Germline V gene lookup returns CDR1 LGHNA and CDR2 YNFKEQ. CDR3 amino acids: CASSQDRGGPGDTQYF. Written as DNA, the CDR3 is TGTGCCAGCAGCCAAGATCGGGGGGGGCCTGGAGATACGCAGTATTTT.

This sequence joins TRBV6-4 and TRBJ2-7; D remains ambiguous. This CDR3 spans 12 amino acids. V shed 5 bases and J shed 0 bases, with 5 bases lying between them. CDR1 is MRHNA, CDR2 SNTAGT, per germline. The CDR3 loop reads CASSLPSYEQYF. Here the CDR3 DNA reads TGTGCCAGCAGTTTACCCTCCTACGAGCAGTACTTC.

The genes are TRBV19 and TRBJ2-7; 8 positions match TRBD2. J was trimmed by 0 bases and V by 3 bases; bases with no gene match: 7. The germline gives CDR1 LNHDA, CDR2 SQIVND (reference sequence). The CDR3 is 16 amino acids. The CDR3 protein is CASSIRGLETSYEQYF. CDR3 nucleotides: TGTGCCAGTAGTATCCGGGGACTAGAGACCTCCTACGAGCAGTACTTC.

This chain connects TRBV5-6 to TRBJ1-2; no clear D gene. Between the trimmed V and J ends, which lost 3 bases and 5 bases, there was a span of 17 bases. The CDR3 totals 15 residues. CDR1 is SGHDT and CDR2 is YYEEEE in the germline V gene. Here the CDR3 DNA reads TGTGCCAGCAGCTCGGGTGTGGGGATTATATATGGCTACACCTTC. Protein sequence: CASSSGVGIIYGYTF.

This rearrangement joins TRBV19 to TRBJ2-5, with TRBD2 matching 10 bases. CDR3 length: 14 amino acids. CDR1 is LNHDA and CDR2 is SQIVND in the germline V gene (reference sequence). With 5 bases clipped from V and 4 bases from J, the junction kept 4 bases outside the gene matches. The CDR3 DNA reads as TGTGCCAGTAGTCCAATAGCGGGGGGAGAGACCCAGTACTTC. This translates into CASSPIAGGETQYF.

The rearrangement links TRBV10-2 to TRBJ1-1, with TRBD1 identical over 9 bases. With V trimmed by 8 bases and J by 5 bases, 9 bases remained unmatched. Germline lookup yields CDR1 WSHSY and CDR2 SAAADI. The CDR3 is made up of 14 amino acids. The CDR3 DNA is TGCGCCAGCCGGAGACAGGGGGAGGGGACTGAAGCTTTCTTT. Its translation is CASRRQGEGTEAFF.

This clone was picked up one time. This chain joins TRBV6-4 and TRBJ2-3; 8 positions agree with TRBD1. V shed 3 bases and J 2 bases; nucleotides not matched to a gene: 1. CDR3 length equals 14 residues. Germline CDR1 MRHNA, CDR2 SNTAGT. The DNA for the CDR3 is TGTGCCAGCAGTGAGGACAGGGCCACAGATACGCAGTATTTT. This gives the protein CASSEDRATDTQYF.

The CDR3 is CASRQEDPTVGMSNQPQHF. CDR3 DNA sequence: TGCGCCAGCAGACAAGAAGACCCGACAGTGGGGATGAGCAATCAGCCCCAGCATTTT. This chain uses TRBV23-1 with TRBJ1-5, with D tentatively TRBD1 (5 bases). TRBV23-1 has ORF status, its function being uncertain. The CDR3 totals 19 residues. V dropped 6 bases and J dropped 1 base, with 25 bases sitting between them.

J is TRBJ2-5 and V is TRBV13; 7 nucleotides align to TRBD2. CDR3 size: 15 residues. In germline, CDR1 is PRHDT, CDR2 FYEKMQ (reference sequence). Trimming took 3 bases from V and 0 from J; bases not matched to a gene: 4. The chain's CDR3 is CASSFTGGNQETQYF. DNA of the CDR3: TGTGCCAGCAGCTTCACCGGGGGGAACCAAGAGACCCAGTACTTC.